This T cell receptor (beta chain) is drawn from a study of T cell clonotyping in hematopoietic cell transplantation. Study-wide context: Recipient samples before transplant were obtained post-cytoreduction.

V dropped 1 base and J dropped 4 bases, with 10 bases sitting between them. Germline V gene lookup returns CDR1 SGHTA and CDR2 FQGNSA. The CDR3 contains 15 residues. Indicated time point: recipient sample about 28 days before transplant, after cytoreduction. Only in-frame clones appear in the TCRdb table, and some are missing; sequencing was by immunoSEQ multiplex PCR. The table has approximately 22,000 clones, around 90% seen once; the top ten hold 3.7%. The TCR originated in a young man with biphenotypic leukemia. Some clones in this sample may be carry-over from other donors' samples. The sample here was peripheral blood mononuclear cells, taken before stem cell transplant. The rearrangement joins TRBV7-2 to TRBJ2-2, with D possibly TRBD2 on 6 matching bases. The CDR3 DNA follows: TGTGCCAGCAGCTTAGAGGGGCGGGGCACCGGGGAGCTGTTTTTT. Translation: CASSLEGRGTGELFF.